This TCR beta chain derives from a study of PD-L1 blockade in urothelial cancer. Study as a whole: Twenty-five of 29 patients were men who had bladder-origin urothelial cancer. It was at 3 weeks (second dose) and 6 weeks after treatment start that blood was analyzed. A median of 141,255 T cells was found in the blood samples.

The V and J ends lost 5 bases and 7 bases, in that order; junction bases with no gene match: 8. Germline CDR1 reads SGHTA; CDR2 reads FQGTGA. There are 13 residues in the CDR3. Assay: immunoSEQ multiplex PCR; the TCRdb copy retains only in-frame clones and omits some. Here the sample spans tens of thousands of clones, roughly 86% being singletons. The time point was: peripheral blood 6 weeks after treatment start. Samples were collected from each patient before treatment and during treatment. Each patient gave between 1 and 8 of them in total. This sequence originates from a man between 60 and 70 years old with urothelial cancer. J is TRBJ2-7 and V is TRBV7-3; 7 bases fit TRBD2. Specimen: PBMCs, collected around atezolizumab (anti-PD-L1) treatment. CDR3 sequence: CASSGSGTNEQYF. The CDR3, as DNA: TGTGCCAGCAGCGGTTCCGGGACTAATGAGCAGTACTTC.